A selection of T cell receptor beta chains follows, all from one sample in a study of identical twins. One entry per CDR3 protein results from TCRdb running MiXCR on the 5' RACE reads. The sample has about 890,000 distinct CDR3 sequences; roughly an eighth are singletons. This same sample was also taken into another study, of yellow fever vaccine responses in identical twins.

Sequences were obtained from PBMCs. Receptors were obtained from a young woman in good health. Each CDR3 is given with its conserved first and last residue. The order of the fields is D gene, clone size, J gene, V gene, CDR3 length, CDR3 DNA, CDR3 protein. A D gene is named only where the DNA matches it firmly. Where a row states a size, it is once, few, many or the class of an expanded clone; other rows omit it.

. . TRBJ1-5 TRBV12-3/TRBV12-4 15 TGTGCCAGCAGGGACGGCGGGAGGGCCAATCAGCCCCAGCATTTT CASRDGGRANQPQHF
TRBD2 . TRBJ2-1 TRBV5-1 16 TGCGCCAGCAGCTTCTCTAGCGGGGTGTTCTACAATGAGCAGTTCTTC CASSFSSGVFYNEQFF
. . TRBJ1-1 TRBV7-9 15 TGTGCCAGCAGCTTAGCAGGGGCAGGGAGGGGAGAAGCTTTCTTT CASSLAGAGRGEAFF
TRBD1 few TRBJ2-1 TRBV10-3 14 TGTGCCATCAGTGAGCAGACAGGGGAGAATGAGCAGTTCTTC CAISEQTGENEQFF
TRBD1 few TRBJ1-4 TRBV5-6 14 TGTGCCAGCAGGCGACAAGGGACAGGCGAAAAACTGTTTTTT CASRRQGTGEKLFF
TRBD1 few TRBJ2-5 TRBV12-3/TRBV12-4 12 TGTGCCAGCTCGACAGGGCAAGTAACCCAGTACTTC CASSTGQVTQYF
TRBD2 once TRBJ2-1 TRBV7-6 19 TGTGCCAGCAGCTTAGACTGGACTAGCGGGAGGGCCGCCTACAATGAGCAGTTCTTC CASSLDWTSGRAAYNEQFF
TRBD2 few TRBJ2-7 TRBV10-3 14 TGTGCCATCACCGCCGCTAGCGGGAGCTACGAGCAGTACTTC CAITAASGSYEQYF
. many TRBJ1-5 TRBV12-3/TRBV12-4 15 TGTGCCAGCAGTTATGGGGGGCTGGGCAATCAGCCCCAGCATTTT CASSYGGLGNQPQHF
TRBD2 . TRBJ2-1 TRBV6-1 15 TGTGCCAGCAGCCAACTTAGCGGGGGGTTTAATGAGCAGTTCTTC CASSQLSGGFNEQFF
TRBD1 few TRBJ2-7 TRBV5-8 12 TGTGCCAGCAGCCCGGGACAGGGTCAGCAGTACTTC CASSPGQGQQYF
. . TRBJ2-7 TRBV15 15 TGTGCCACCAGCAGAGCGGGAGCTTTTTCCTACGAGCAGTACTTC CATSRAGAFSYEQYF
TRBD1 many TRBJ1-1 TRBV5-6 18 TGTGCCAGCAGCTTTTTCCCGAGGGGGCCGGAGGTGAACACTGAAGCTTTCTTT CASSFFPRGPEVNTEAFF
. few TRBJ2-1 TRBV20-1 14 TGCAGTGCTAGACTGGCAGTCCCCTACAATGAGCAGTTCTTC CSARLAVPYNEQFF
. . TRBJ2-5 TRBV28 14 TGTGCCAGCAGTTTTAAGACACTAAAAGAGACCCAGTACTTC CASSFKTLKETQYF
. many TRBJ2-5 TRBV15 15 TGTGCCACCAGCAATACAGGGACTAACCAAGAGACCCAGTACTTC CATSNTGTNQETQYF
. . TRBJ2-2 TRBV5-5 16 TGTGCCAGCAGCCGCCAGCTCCGGGGAGGCACCGGGGAGCTGTTTTTT CASSRQLRGGTGELFF
. . TRBJ1-2 TRBV28 17 TGTGCCAGCAGTTTTACCCCTCTCGGGGCCTTTTACTATGGCTACACCTTC CASSFTPLGAFYYGYTF
. . TRBJ2-5 TRBV25-1 14 TGTGCCAGCAGTGAATACGGAGCGTCTATGACCCAGTACTTC CASSEYGASMTQYF
. . TRBJ1-1 TRBV7-6 17 TGTGCCAGCAGTCCCAGCGATGTCCATAATCCGAACACTGAAGCTTTCTTT CASSPSDVHNPNTEAFF
. few TRBJ2-2 TRBV7-2 13 TGTGCCAGCAGCTCCATAGACACCGGGGAGCTGTTTTTT CASSSIDTGELFF
TRBD1 . TRBJ1-2 TRBV4-2 17 TGTGCCAGCAGCCAAGGTGGCCTCCGGGACAGGAACTATGGCTACACCTTC CASSQGGLRDRNYGYTF
TRBD1 . TRBJ2-1 TRBV27 15 TGTGCCAGCAGCTCACAGGGGGGCCGGGAAAATGAGCAGTTCTTC CASSSQGGRENEQFF
. few TRBJ2-1 TRBV10-1 15 TGCGCCAGCAGTGATAGTGCCAGCCTATACAATGAGCAGTTCTTC CASSDSASLYNEQFF
TRBD2 . TRBJ2-5 TRBV15 18 TGTGCCACCAGCAGAAAATTGGCGACTAGCGGGGGTAGAGAGACCCAGTACTTC CATSRKLATSGGRETQYF
TRBD1 . TRBJ2-7 TRBV5-1 16 TGCGCCAGCAGCTTGGCAAGGACAGGGAGCTCCTACGAGCAGTACTTC CASSLARTGSSYEQYF